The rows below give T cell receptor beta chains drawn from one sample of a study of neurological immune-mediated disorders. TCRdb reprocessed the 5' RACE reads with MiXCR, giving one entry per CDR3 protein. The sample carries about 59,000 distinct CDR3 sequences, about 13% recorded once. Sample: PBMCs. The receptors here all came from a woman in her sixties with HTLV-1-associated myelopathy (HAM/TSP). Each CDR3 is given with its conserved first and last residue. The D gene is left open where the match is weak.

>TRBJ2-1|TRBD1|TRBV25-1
CASSELGLGQGADEQFF
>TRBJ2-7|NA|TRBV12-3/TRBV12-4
CASTRRGLPYSEQYF
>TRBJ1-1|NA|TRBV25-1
CASSEKWSNRNEGPIEAFF
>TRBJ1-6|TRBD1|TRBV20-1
CSAPGTAYNSPLHF
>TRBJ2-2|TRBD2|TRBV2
CASSEAPLAGVNIGELFF
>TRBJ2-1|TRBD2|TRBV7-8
CASSSTSGSWNEQFF
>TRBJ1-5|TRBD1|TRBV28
CASSPAGTAYLYYNQPQHF
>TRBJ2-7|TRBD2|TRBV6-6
CASSYSRMTSGNYEQYF
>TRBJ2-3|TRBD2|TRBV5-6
CASSLLLAGGTDTQYF
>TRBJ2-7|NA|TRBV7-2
CASSPRTFHEQYF
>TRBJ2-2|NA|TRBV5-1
CASSPVDRRTPGELFF
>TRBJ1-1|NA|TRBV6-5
CASSYRQENTEAFF
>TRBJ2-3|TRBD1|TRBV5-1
CASSPGTGPTDTQYF
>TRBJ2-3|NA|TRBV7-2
CASSPGLKEDTQYF
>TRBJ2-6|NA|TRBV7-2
CASSLISGAGANVLTF
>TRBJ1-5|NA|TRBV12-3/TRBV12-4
CASSFRGVGGSNQPQHF
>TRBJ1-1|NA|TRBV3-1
CASSQRPGSEAFF
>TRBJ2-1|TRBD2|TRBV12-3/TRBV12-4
CASSFSGRAREQFF
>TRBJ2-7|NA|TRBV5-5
CASRQGGRGTYEQYF
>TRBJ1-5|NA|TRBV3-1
CASSQDGRRYQPQHF
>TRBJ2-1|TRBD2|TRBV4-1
CASGRVAGAWGNYNEQFF
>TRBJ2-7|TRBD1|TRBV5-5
CASSLTGQGGHYEQYF
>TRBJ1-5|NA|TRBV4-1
CASSQVDSAYSNQPQHF
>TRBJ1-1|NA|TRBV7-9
CASSLETVRAFF